This passage covers 30 T cell receptor beta chains from one sample sequenced in a study of OX40 agonist ivuxolimab in advanced cancers. The method was immunoSEQ multiplex PCR; TCRdb's version includes in-frame clones alone and lacks a portion of them. The sample contains tens of thousands of clones, 75% to 90% of which appear only once. This specimen consisted of CD4+ or CD8+ T cells sorted from blood, obtained in a trial of the OX40 agonist ivuxolimab. The receptors derive from an adult with an advanced solid tumor such as melanoma, head and neck, liver or kidney cancer.

This clone came up once. A read error may account for a junction end that differs from germline. This chain joins TRBV11-2 and TRBJ2-7, with no clear D. The CDR3 contains 12 residues. Germline CDR1 reads SGHAT; CDR2 reads FQNNGV. CDR3 in DNA: TGTACCAGCCTCAGTTTAACCTACGAGCAGTACTTC. Translation gives CTSLSLTYEQYF.

The rearrangement joins TRBV7-2 to TRBJ2-3; a weak D match, TRBD2 (5 bases). Trimming removed 0 bases at V and 6 bases at J, with 16 bases between. Germline-derived CDR1 and CDR2 are SGHTA and FQGNSA. The CDR3 consists of 16 residues. CDR3 amino acids: CASSLALEAGWDTQYF. CDR3 nucleotides: TGTGCCAGCAGCTTAGCGTTGGAGGCGGGCTGGGATACGCAGTATTTT.

This chain connects TRBV27 to TRBJ1-3, with D perhaps matching TRBD1 (6 bases). Trimming left V 5 bases short and J 5 bases short, with 19 bases between. This CDR3 has 16 amino acids. Germline CDR1 is MNHEY and CDR2 is SMNVEV (reference sequence). The CDR3 here is CASSPWRGALRNTIYF. DNA of the CDR3: TGTGCCAGCAGTCCCTGGCGGGGGGCGTTGAGAAACACCATATATTTT.

The chain uses TRBV10-1 and TRBJ1-1; 8 positions match TRBD1. J gave up 5 bases and V 6 bases, and 11 bases lay outside the gene matches. CDR1 is WNHNN, CDR2 SYGVQD, per germline (reference sequence). The CDR3 has 15 residues. CDR3 amino acids: CASSGTGGVLTEAFF. The CDR3 nucleotides read TGCGCCAGCAGCGGGACAGGAGGGGTATTAACTGAAGCTTTCTTT.

The chain is built from TRBV6-6 and TRBJ2-3, with 7 positions matching TRBD1. CDR3 length equals 14 residues. The germline V gene encodes CDR1 MNHNY and CDR2 SVGAGI (reference sequence). After removal of 2 bases from V and 4 bases from J, the junction contained 3 bases not matched to a gene. The CDR3 region has the DNA TGTGCCAGCAGTTACGAGGGGGCGGCAGATACGCAGTATTTT. Protein sequence: CASSYEGAADTQYF.

The chain joins TRBV29-1 to TRBJ2-7, with a tentative D call TRBD2 (5 bases). Per the germline V gene, CDR1 is SQVTM and CDR2 is ANQGSEA. V gave up 1 base and J gave up 3 bases, with 16 bases separating them. The CDR3 consists of 15 residues. DNA of the CDR3: TGCAGCGTTGAAGGAGGTAGGCCTGGGAGCTACGAGCAGTACTTC. Its protein is CSVEGGRPGSYEQYF.

The chain employs TRBV5-1 and TRBJ2-7, with a tentative D call TRBD1 (6 bases). CDR3 length: 13 amino acids. Germline V CDR1 and CDR2: SGHRS, YFSETQ. V was shortened by 1 base and J by 6 bases, with 11 bases between the two germline ends. This chain's CDR3 is CASSLTGPREQYF. The DNA for the CDR3 is TGCGCCAGCAGCTTGACAGGGCCCCGCGAGCAGTACTTC.

The chain uses TRBV7-9 and TRBJ1-6, with D perhaps TRBD1 (5 bases). The ends were cut back, 11 bases at V and 0 bases at J, with 17 bases in the middle. The CDR3 has 16 residues. CDR1 is SEHNR and CDR2 is FQNEAQ in the germline V gene (reference sequence). This chain's CDR3 is CAWRPQGGSYNSPLHF. Here the CDR3 DNA reads TGTGCCTGGCGGCCGCAGGGAGGCTCCTATAATTCACCCCTCCACTTT.

CDR3 amino acids: CAIGEERVYEQYF. The CDR3 DNA reads as TGTGCCATCGGGGAGGAACGGGTCTACGAGCAGTACTTC. The chain links TRBV10-3 to TRBJ2-5, with D perhaps TRBD2 (6 bases). The J call may be mistaken, given a closer DNA end match to TRBJ2-7. The CDR3 consists of 13 residues. From germline, CDR1 is ENHRY and CDR2 SYGVKD.

The chain carries TRBV6-5 and TRBJ1-1; no definite D call. Germline V gives CDR1 MNHEY, CDR2 SVGAGI. The V end lost 6 bases, the J end lost 5 bases, and 16 bases lay between the germline ends. This CDR3 contains 14 residues. The CDR3: CASSLRTGRTEAFF. The CDR3 DNA reads TGTGCCAGCAGCCTTAGGACTGGGAGGACTGAAGCTTTCTTT.

V and J are TRBV13 and TRBJ2-1; tentatively, D is TRBD2 (6 bases). Germline-derived CDR1 and CDR2 are PRHDT and FYEKMQ (reference sequence). The V end was cut by 5 bases, the J end by 4 bases, with 18 bases between. There are 16 residues in the CDR3. Here the CDR3 reads CASSPGSEGVYNEQFF. CDR3 nucleotides: TGTGCCAGCAGCCCGGGTTCGGAGGGAGTGTACAATGAGCAGTTCTTC.

This chain links TRBV29-1 with TRBJ1-1; D not certain. The V and J ends lost 0 bases and 0 bases respectively, with 5 bases between them. The CDR3 contains 13 residues. The germline V gene encodes CDR1 SQVTM and CDR2 ANQGSEA. CDR3 amino acids: CSVEEGVNTEAFF. CDR3 bases: TGCAGCGTTGAAGAAGGAGTGAACACTGAAGCTTTCTTT.

The V gene is TRBV27, the J gene TRBJ2-1; D gene uncertain. The CDR3 is 11 residues long. Trimming removed 6 bases from V and 3 bases from J, with 3 bases in between. CDR1 is MNHEY, CDR2 SMNVEV, per germline (reference sequence). This CDR3 reads CASRNYNEQFF. The CDR3 coding sequence is TGTGCCAGCAGGAACTACAATGAGCAGTTCTTC.

This rearrangement joins TRBV7-3 to TRBJ2-1; 11 nucleotides match TRBD1. This CDR3 region has 17 residues. Germline V gene lookup returns CDR1 SGHTA and CDR2 FQGTGA. With 2 bases clipped from V and 2 bases from J, the junction kept 5 bases outside the gene matches. CDR3 region: CASSLDPGQGAYNEQFF. In DNA, the CDR3 is TGTGCCAGCAGCTTAGACCCGGGACAGGGGGCCTACAATGAGCAGTTCTTC.

In this sample, this clone turned up once. V gene TRBV4-1 combines with J gene TRBJ1-2; perhaps TRBD1 as D (6 bases). V lost 3 bases to trimming and J lost 6 bases, with 14 bases between them. Germline CDR1 is MGHRA and CDR2 is YSYEKL. CDR3 length: 14 amino acids. CDR3 coding DNA: TGCGCCAGCAGCCAGGGAGGGGGTTACGATGGCTACACCTTC. Translated, it gives CASSQGGGYDGYTF.

The CDR3 region has the DNA TGTGCCAGCAGCCGCCCGGCTGATACGCAGTATTTT. Translated: CASSRPADTQYF. The chain joins TRBV6-6 to TRBJ2-3; no clear D gene. The CDR3 is 12 residues long. The V end was cut by 6 bases, the J end by 6 bases, with 10 bases between. Germline CDR1 and CDR2: MNHNY and SVGAGI (reference sequence).

The chain joins TRBV9 to TRBJ1-1; D is possibly TRBD1 (5 bases). V lost 3 bases and J lost 2, with 11 bases in between. This CDR3 spans 14 amino acids. The V gene's germline CDR1 is SGDLS and CDR2 YYNGEE. DNA of the CDR3: TGTGCCAGCAGCGCGGGCGACAGCAACACTGAAGCTTTCTTT. Protein sequence: CASSAGDSNTEAFF. Full variable domain (missing parts from reference TRBV9 and TRBJ1-1): DSGVTQTPKHLITATGQRVTLRCSPRSGDLSVYWYQQSLDQGLQFLIQYYNGEERAKGNILERFSAQQFPDLHSELNLSSLELGDSALYFCASSAGDSNTEAFFGQGTRLTVV.

The chain combines TRBV18 with TRBJ2-1; 9 nucleotides line up with TRBD2. The CDR3 is made up of 16 amino acids. V was clipped by 3 bases and J by 0 bases; unmatched bases: 3. The germline V gene has CDR1 KGHSH and CDR2 LQKENI. The CDR3 is CASSPSGGSSYNEQFF. CDR3 in DNA: TGTGCCAGCTCACCTAGCGGGGGTAGCTCCTACAATGAGCAGTTCTTC.

The chain links TRBV5-6 to TRBJ2-3, with D uncertain. Germline V CDR1 and CDR2: SGHDT, YYEEEE. The CDR3 runs to 14 residues. V gave up 0 bases and J gave up 2 bases, with 7 bases separating them. The DNA of the CDR3 is TGTGCCAGCAGCTTGGGTACTTTCACAGATACGCAGTATTTT. This translates into CASSLGTFTDTQYF.

This clone was observed a single time. The V and J genes are TRBV6-4 and TRBJ2-2; 10 bases line up with TRBD1. The CDR3 sequence is 15 residues long. Germline lookup yields CDR1 MRHNA and CDR2 SNTAGT. V trimming: 6 bases; J trimming: 7 bases; junction bases outside the gene matches: 8. The CDR3 DNA reads TGTGCCAGCAGCGAAGACAGGGGGCCCAGCGGGGAGCTGTTTTTT. This translates into CASSEDRGPSGELFF.

This rearrangement joins TRBV5-1 to TRBJ2-7, with TRBD1 matching 7 bases. The V and J ends lost 3 bases and 3 bases, in that order; junction bases with no gene match: 12. This CDR3 has 16 amino acids. Germline V CDR1 and CDR2: SGHRS, YFSETQ. CDR3 residues: CASSYPQGEINYEQYF. DNA of the CDR3: TGCGCCAGCAGCTACCCCCAGGGGGAGATAAACTACGAGCAGTACTTC.

The J gene is TRBJ2-1, the V gene TRBV19, with 7 bases fitting TRBD2. The V and J ends lost 3 bases and 8 bases, in that order; junction bases with no gene match: 4. CDR3 length: 13 amino acids. Germline CDR1 reads LNHDA; CDR2 reads SQIVND (reference sequence). The CDR3 loop is CASSMGRGDEQFF. CDR3 nucleotide sequence: TGTGCCAGTAGTATGGGGAGGGGCGATGAGCAGTTCTTC.

The rearrangement joins TRBV9 to TRBJ2-3; D not certain. Germline CDR1 and CDR2: SGDLS and YYNGEE. Deletions cut 4 bases from V and 1 base from J, with 10 bases between. The CDR3 has 14 amino acids. The CDR3 loop reads CASSPEPRTDTQYF. Here the CDR3 DNA reads TGTGCCAGCAGCCCAGAGCCCCGCACAGATACGCAGTATTTT. The full variable domain, its missing parts supplied by reference TRBV9 and TRBJ2-3, is DSGVTQTPKHLITATGQRVTLRCSPRSGDLSVYWYQQSLDQGLQFLIQYYNGEERAKGNILERFSAQQFPDLHSELNLSSLELGDSALYFCASSPEPRTDTQYFGPGTRLTVL.

The chain links TRBV7-9 to TRBJ1-1; the D gene is possibly TRBD1 (6 bases). CDR3 size: 16 residues. Germline V gene sequence: CDR1 SEHNR, CDR2 FQNEAQ (reference sequence). With 6 bases removed from V and 4 bases from J, the gap between germline ends came to 21 bases. The CDR3 DNA is TGTGCCAGCAGTTCAACAGGGCCAAGGGGGATCACTGAAGCTTTCTTT. Its translation: CASSSTGPRGITEAFF.

The V gene is TRBV7-9, the J gene TRBJ1-1, with D perhaps TRBD1 (5 bases). Germline V gives CDR1 SEHNR, CDR2 FQNEAQ (reference sequence). The CDR3 covers 12 residues. V lost 3 bases to trimming and J lost 8 bases, with 10 bases between them. The CDR3 reads CASSLGPREAFF. CDR3 DNA sequence: TGTGCCAGCAGCTTGGGACCCAGGGAAGCTTTCTTT.

The CDR3 region is CAIMGGGYNEQFF. CDR3 coding DNA: TGTGCCATCATGGGCGGGGGATACAATGAGCAGTTCTTC. The V call is TRBV10-3, the J call TRBJ2-1; 7 bases are shared with TRBD2. The J segment lost 4 bases and the V segment lost 7 bases, leaving 4 bases of the junction unmatched. This CDR3 is 13 amino acids long. Germline values: CDR1 ENHRY, CDR2 SYGVKD.

This clone is judged medium-sized. This chain joins TRBV11-2 and TRBJ2-5, with TRBD2 as a possible D gene (6 bases). V was pared by 4 bases and J by 0 bases, with 15 bases between. CDR1 is SGHAT and CDR2 is FQNNGV in the germline V gene. CDR3 length: 16 amino acids. CDR3 sequence reads: CASSSPGTGDQETQYF. The CDR3 coding sequence is TGTGCCAGCAGCTCCCCCGGGACGGGGGACCAAGAGACCCAGTACTTC.

The count of this clone is one. CDR3 region: CASSGQAPSTDTQYF. CDR3 DNA: TGCGCCAGCAGTGGTCAGGCTCCTAGCACAGATACGCAGTATTTT. The V gene is TRBV5-1, the J gene TRBJ2-3; D is ambiguous. The germline V and J ends were trimmed by 5 bases and 0 bases, with 13 bases remaining between them. In germline, CDR1 is SGHRS, CDR2 YFSETQ. This CDR3 has 15 amino acids.

The chain joins TRBV27 to TRBJ2-1; unclear D gene. Per the germline V gene, CDR1 is MNHEY and CDR2 is SMNVEV (reference sequence). The V end was cut by 1 base, the J end by 6 bases, with 7 bases between. CDR3 length: 13 amino acids. The CDR3 DNA reads TGTGCCAGCAGTTTATTTGCCGGCAATGAGCAGTTCTTC. Its translation: CASSLFAGNEQFF.

The chain joins TRBV2 to TRBJ2-7; D gene uncertain. The CDR3 extends over 10 amino acids. Germline loops: CDR1 SNHLY, CDR2 FYNNEI. Trimming cost V 10 bases and J 2 bases, with 6 bases left between them. The CDR3 loop is CAIQTYEQYF. The CDR3, as DNA: TGTGCCATCCAAACCTACGAGCAGTACTTC.